This T cell receptor (beta chain) was recovered during a study of cytomegalovirus exposure and HLA in healthy donors. About the study: In an earlier analysis, some 110 million unique TCR beta sequences were found from some 180 million T cells.

The primer mix had 60 Vbeta and 13 Jbeta primers. Assay: immunoSEQ multiplex PCR; the TCRdb copy retains only in-frame clones and omits some. Seen here are 150,000 or so clones, over 70% observed once, and the top ten hold roughly 7%. Study-level points and caveats: Fewer N-insertions (relative to the roughly 700-donor mean) were reportedly seen in an Asian-associated ancestry cluster in a later analysis.

With respect to this clone: The antigen is not known.

The germline gives CDR1 MNHNS, CDR2 SASEGT. V lost 8 bases, J lost 6 bases, and 3 bases stayed unmatched. The CDR3 consists of 12 residues. V is TRBV6-1 and J is TRBJ2-2, with TRBD2 matching 7 bases. The TCR comes from a woman aged 40 to 55 in good health and CMV-seropositive. The sequencing input was PBMCs. The CDR3 reads CASRGGPGELFF. The CDR3 nucleotides are TGTGCCAGCCGCGGGGGTCCCGGGGAGCTGTTTTTT.